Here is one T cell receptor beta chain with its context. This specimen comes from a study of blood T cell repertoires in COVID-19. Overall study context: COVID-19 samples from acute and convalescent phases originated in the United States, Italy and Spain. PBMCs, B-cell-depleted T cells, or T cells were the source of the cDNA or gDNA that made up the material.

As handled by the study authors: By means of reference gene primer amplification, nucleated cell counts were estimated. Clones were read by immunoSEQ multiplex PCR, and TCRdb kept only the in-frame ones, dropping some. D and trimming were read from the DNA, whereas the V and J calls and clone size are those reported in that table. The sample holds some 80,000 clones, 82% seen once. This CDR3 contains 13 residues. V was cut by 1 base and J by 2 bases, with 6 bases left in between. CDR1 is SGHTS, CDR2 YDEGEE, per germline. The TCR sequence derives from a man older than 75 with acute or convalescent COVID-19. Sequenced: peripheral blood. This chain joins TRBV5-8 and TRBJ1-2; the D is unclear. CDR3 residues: CASSLNSNYGYTF. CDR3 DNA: TGTGCCAGCAGCTTGAACAGCAACTATGGCTACACCTTC.